This T cell receptor beta chain is from a study of response to subunit inactivated influenza vaccine. Each CDR3 protein is one row after TCRdb ran MiXCR on the RT-PCR reads. In the table there are roughly 790,000 distinct CDR3 sequences, around 20% of which are singletons. A note on this clonotype: Antigen: not known.

Study conclusions and caveats: Only a handful of new T cells, the authors suggested, are recruited with each seasonal influenza vaccination.

This sample comprised PBMCs from blood, obtained 4 to 6 days after vaccination. The receptor's source is a man aged 45-65 years who received an inactivated influenza vaccine.

The CDR3 DNA reads as TGTGCCAGCAGTTTAGGCCAAACGTCCAGGTCCGCCTACGAGCAGTACTTC. It is translated as CASSLGQTSRSAYEQYF. The chain combines TRBV12-3 or TRBV12-4 with TRBJ2-7; D unclear. The CDR3 runs 17 residues. V shed 1 base and J shed 2 bases, with 18 bases lying between them.